This entry lists 15 T cell receptor beta chains sequenced from one sample in a study of cytomegalovirus exposure and HLA in healthy donors. Assay used: immunoSEQ multiplex PCR; TCRdb lists only in-frame clones, some missing. The data show 90,000 to 100,000 clones, with about 90% seen just once and 6.3% held by the top ten. The sample taken for sequencing was PBMCs. These receptors originate from a young man in good health and CMV-seropositive.

This clone was found once. V usage is TRBV2 and J usage is TRBJ2-7, with D possibly matching TRBD1 (6 bases). The germline gives CDR1 SNHLY, CDR2 FYNNEI. The CDR3 length is 14 residues. V was shortened by 7 bases and J by 0 bases, with 13 bases between the two germline ends. The CDR3 DNA is TGTGCCAGCAAGGGGGAGCAGGCCTCCTACGAGCAGTACTTC. The encoded protein is CASKGEQASYEQYF.

This clone was picked up a small number of times. The rearrangement links TRBV28 to TRBJ1-4, with 9 bases aligning to TRBD1. V gave up 4 bases and J gave up 7 bases; unmatched junction bases: 4. Germline V gene data show CDR1 as MDHEN and CDR2 as SYDVKM. The CDR3 is made up of 14 amino acids. DNA of the CDR3: TGTGCCAGCAGTTCTACAGGGGGCGGTGAAAAACTGTTTTTT. Translation gives CASSSTGGGEKLFF.

This clone was counted a single time. This rearrangement joins TRBV9 to TRBJ2-2; maybe TRBD1 (5 bases). The V gene's germline CDR1 is SGDLS and CDR2 YYNGEE. V lost 4 bases and J 2 bases, leaving 12 bases between the germline ends. This CDR3 contains 15 residues. The CDR3 region has the DNA TGTGCCAGCAGCCTCAGGGAAGGCAACACCGGGGAGCTGTTTTTT. Its translation is CASSLREGNTGELFF.

A few counts support this clone. The V call is TRBV4-1, the J call TRBJ1-1, with 10 nucleotides matching TRBD1. J gave up 5 bases and V 6 bases, and 6 bases lay outside the gene matches. The germline CDR1 and CDR2 sequences are MGHRA and YSYEKL. The CDR3 spans 14 residues. This CDR3 reads CASSPGQGVTEAFF. The DNA for the CDR3 is TGCGCCAGCAGTCCCGGACAGGGGGTGACTGAAGCTTTCTTT.

The chain couples TRBV6-5 to TRBJ2-3; tentatively, D is TRBD2 (6 bases). The germline V and J ends were trimmed by 6 bases and 6 bases, with 16 bases remaining between them. Germline V gene lookup returns CDR1 MNHEY and CDR2 SVGAGI. The CDR3 covers 14 residues. CDR3 nucleotides: TGTGCCAGCAGAGACGGGACTCGGGGGGATACGCAGTATTTT. Its translation is CASRDGTRGDTQYF.

V gene TRBV7-3 combines with J gene TRBJ2-1, with TRBD2 matching over 7 bases. Germline values: CDR1 SGHTA, CDR2 FQGTGA. V shed 1 base and J 3 bases; nucleotides not matched to a gene: 3. The CDR3 runs 15 residues. The CDR3 nucleotides are TGTGCCAGCAGCTTAAACGGACTAGACTACAATGAGCAGTTCTTC. Residues: CASSLNGLDYNEQFF.

This clone was seen only a few times. The CDR3 region has the DNA TGTGCCAGCAGCTACGACAGGGCCGGCTACACCTTC. Translating it yields CASSYDRAGYTF. The chain employs TRBV11-2 and TRBJ1-2; TRBD1 matches 7 bases. There are 12 residues in the CDR3. V was clipped by 4 bases and J by 8 bases; unmatched bases: 4. In germline, CDR1 is SGHAT, CDR2 FQNNGV.

V gene TRBV11-3 combines with J gene TRBJ2-2, with 10 bases identical to TRBD2. CDR1 is SGHNT, CDR2 YENEEA, per germline. This CDR3 spans 15 amino acids. Losses at the gene ends were 3 bases for V and 4 bases for J; bases not matched to a gene: 2. The CDR3: CASSLTSGRTGELFF. The CDR3 DNA follows: TGTGCCAGCAGCTTGACTAGCGGGCGCACCGGGGAGCTGTTTTTT.

V usage is TRBV5-5 and J usage is TRBJ2-7; D gene unclear. The CDR3 has 14 amino acids. Germline V gene sequence: CDR1 SGHKS, CDR2 YYEKEE (reference sequence). The V end lost 0 bases, the J end lost 3 bases, and 10 bases lay between the germline ends. The CDR3 nucleotides read TGTGCCAGCAGCTTGGATGTCAGCGACTACGAGCAGTACTTC. This translates into CASSLDVSDYEQYF.

This chain joins TRBV5-4 and TRBJ2-5; 10 nucleotides align to TRBD2. V lost 4 bases to trimming and J lost 1 base; unmatched junction nucleotides: 4. The V gene's germline CDR1 is SGHNT and CDR2 YYREEE (reference sequence). The CDR3 consists of 15 residues. The CDR3 nucleotides are TGTGCCAGCAGCGGAAGCGGGAGGGGCCAAGAGACCCAGTACTTC. The encoded protein is CASSGSGRGQETQYF. Using reference TRBV5-4 and TRBJ2-5 for the parts outside the CDR3, the full variable domain is ETGVTQSPTHLIKTRGQQVTLRCSSQSGHNTVSWYQQALGQGPQFIFQYYREEENGRGNFPPRFSGLQFPNYSSELNVNALELDDSALYLCASSGSGRGQETQYFGPGTRLLVL.

The count of this clone is one. The rearrangement uses TRBV15 and TRBJ2-7, with 7 bases aligning to TRBD2. In germline, CDR1 is LNHNV, CDR2 YYDKDF (reference sequence). The CDR3 covers 15 residues. Trimming at V came to 3 bases and at J to 3 bases, leaving 8 bases not matched to a gene. The CDR3, as DNA: TGTGCCACCAGCAGGGCCGGGACTACCAACTACGAGCAGTACTTC. It is translated as CATSRAGTTNYEQYF.

The chain uses TRBV6-1 and TRBJ1-1; TRBD1 agrees at 7 bases. V shed 6 bases and J 5 bases; nucleotides not matched to a gene: 0. CDR1 is MNHNS, CDR2 SASEGT, per germline. This CDR3 contains 11 residues. DNA for the CDR3: TGTGCCAGCAGACAGGGGACTGAAGCTTTCTTT. It codes for CASRQGTEAFF.

The gene calls are TRBV6-4 and TRBJ2-6, with 9 bases aligning to TRBD1. The ends lost 7 bases at V and 0 bases at J; junction bases unmatched: 7. This CDR3 has 17 residues. Looked up from germline, CDR1 is MRHNA and CDR2 is SNTAGT. CDR3 residues: CASIGQGHVSGANVLTF. In nucleotides, the CDR3 is TGTGCCAGCATCGGACAGGGGCATGTCTCTGGGGCCAACGTCCTGACTTTC.

The V gene is TRBV12-5, the J gene TRBJ2-7; D is unresolved. The CDR3 sequence is 12 residues long. Germline V gene sequence: CDR1 LGHNT, CDR2 FRNRAP. V lost 1 base to trimming and J lost 3 bases, with 4 bases between them. The CDR3 sequence: CASGLAVYEQYF. In nucleotides, the CDR3 is TGTGCTAGTGGTTTGGCCGTCTACGAGCAGTACTTC.

The V and J genes are TRBV2 and TRBJ2-5; 7 nucleotides align to TRBD1. Unmatched junction bases numbered 11, after V lost 5 bases and J lost 5 bases. CDR1 and CDR2 (germline): SNHLY, FYNNEI. The CDR3 extends over 15 amino acids. This CDR3 reads CASSQTKQGLETQYF. DNA for the CDR3: TGTGCCAGCAGTCAAACCAAACAGGGGTTGGAGACCCAGTACTTC. The full variable domain, its missing parts supplied by reference TRBV2 and TRBJ2-5, is EPEVTQTPSHQVTQMGQEVILRCVPISNHLYFYWYRQILGQKVEFLVSFYNNEISEKSEIFDDQFSVERPDGSNFTLKIRSTKLEDSAMYFCASSQTKQGLETQYFGPGTRLLVL.